This TCR beta chain was sequenced during a study of T cell changes during pregnancy in multiple sclerosis. The repertoire was sequenced with immunoSEQ multiplex PCR; TCRdb's copy has only in-frame clones and lacks some. The sample lists some 48,000 clones; 95% were seen once. Looked up from germline, CDR1 is SGHTS and CDR2 is YDEGEE. The CDR3 sequence is 17 residues long. The V end lost 0 bases, the J end lost 1 base, and 16 bases lay between the germline ends. The receptor was isolated from a female donor with multiple sclerosis, enrolled in a pregnancy study. The material was CD8+ T cells from peripheral blood mononuclear cells, obtained in the first trimester of pregnancy. The V gene is TRBV5-8, the J gene TRBJ2-5; TRBD2 is a possible D gene (5 bases). CDR3 DNA: TGTGCCAGCAGCTTGGGAGTGGCCGGGGAGCTCCAAGAGACCCAGTACTTC. Residues: CASSLGVAGELQETQYF.